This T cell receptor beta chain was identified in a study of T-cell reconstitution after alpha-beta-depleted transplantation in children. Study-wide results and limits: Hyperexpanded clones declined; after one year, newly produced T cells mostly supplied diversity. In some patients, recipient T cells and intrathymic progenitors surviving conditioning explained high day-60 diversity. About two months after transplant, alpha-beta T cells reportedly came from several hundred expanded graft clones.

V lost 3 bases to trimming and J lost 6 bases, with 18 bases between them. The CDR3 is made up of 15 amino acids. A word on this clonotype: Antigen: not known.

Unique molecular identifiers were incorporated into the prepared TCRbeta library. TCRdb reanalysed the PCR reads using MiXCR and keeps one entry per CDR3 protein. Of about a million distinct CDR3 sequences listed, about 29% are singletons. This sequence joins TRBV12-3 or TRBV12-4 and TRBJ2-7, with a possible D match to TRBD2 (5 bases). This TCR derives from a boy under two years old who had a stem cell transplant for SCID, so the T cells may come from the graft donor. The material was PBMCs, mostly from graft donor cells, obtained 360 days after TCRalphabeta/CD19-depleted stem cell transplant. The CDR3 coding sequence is TGTGCCAGCAGTTTCAGGAGAGGGAGTTTGGCCGAGCAGTACTTC. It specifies CASSFRRGSLAEQYF.